The sequence of this T cell receptor (beta chain) was determined in a study of cytomegalovirus exposure and HLA in healthy donors. Study outcomes and limitations: Earlier analysis yielded a pattern in which most TCR beta V segments were productive about 90% or about 30% of the time.

PCR amplification relied on 60 Vbeta primers (plus 13 Jbeta primers). Original analysis: Per a later analysis, the number of unique TCR beta chains was roughly 80 million, of which about 11 million were shared. Measured with immunoSEQ multiplex PCR; TCRdb has only the in-frame clones, and not every one. The DNA gave D and trimming, while V, J and clone size come from that table. This table has around 37,000 clones, less than 85% appearing once. CDR3 length: 14 amino acids. Germline loops: CDR1 SEHNR, CDR2 FQNEAQ (reference sequence). About this clone itself: Antigen unknown. Its ends do not fully match the called genes, so a read error is possible.

The receptor was isolated from a woman younger than 35 in good health and CMV-seropositive. The rearrangement links TRBV7-9 to TRBJ2-7; weak D call: TRBD2 (6 bases). The sample comprised PBMCs. As DNA, the CDR3 is TGTTCCAGCAGCGACACCGGGAGTGCCTACGAGCAGTACTTC. This gives the protein CSSSDTGSAYEQYF. The whole variable domain, filled in from reference TRBV7-9 and TRBJ2-7, reads DTGVSQNPRHKITKRGQNVTFRCDPISEHNRLYWYRQTLGQGPEFLTYFQNEAQLEKSRLLSDRFSAERPKGSFSTLEIQRTEQGDSAMYLCSSSDTGSAYEQYFGPGTRLTVT.